This T cell receptor (beta chain) originates from a study of T cells in Graves' hyperthyroidism and ophthalmopathy. Trimming took 2 bases from V and 2 from J; bases not matched to a gene: 2. Looked up from germline, CDR1 is MNHEY and CDR2 is SVGAGI. The length of the CDR3 is 17 residues. Notes on this clonotype: The antigen remains undetermined.

From RNA transcripts, TCR beta CDR3 regions were amplified. In the first-round RT-PCR of the TCR CDR3, the HTBI primer set was used. One entry per CDR3 protein results from TCRdb running MiXCR on the multiplex PCR reads. The table records 280,000 or so distinct CDR3 sequences, about 25% of them present only once. Clinical symptoms, serum thyroxine, TRAb, thyroid ultrasound and orbital computed tomography established diagnosis. Cells are PBMCs isolated from over 7.5 ml of fresh blood. Study-wide findings and caveats: Among clonotypes expanded in thyroid above 0.001, most were also found in blood. Researchers report that a 13 V-J model separated ophthalmopathy from stable hyperthyroidism.

This chain connects TRBV6-5 to TRBJ2-5, with 16 bases fitting TRBD2. The sequence was obtained from a man aged 40-55 years with Graves' hyperthyroidism that later progressed to Graves' ophthalmopathy. Sequenced material: blood. The DNA for the CDR3 is TGTGCCAGCAGTTACGGGGGACTAGCGGGGGGGCAAGAGACCCAGTACTTC. Translating it yields CASSYGGLAGGQETQYF.